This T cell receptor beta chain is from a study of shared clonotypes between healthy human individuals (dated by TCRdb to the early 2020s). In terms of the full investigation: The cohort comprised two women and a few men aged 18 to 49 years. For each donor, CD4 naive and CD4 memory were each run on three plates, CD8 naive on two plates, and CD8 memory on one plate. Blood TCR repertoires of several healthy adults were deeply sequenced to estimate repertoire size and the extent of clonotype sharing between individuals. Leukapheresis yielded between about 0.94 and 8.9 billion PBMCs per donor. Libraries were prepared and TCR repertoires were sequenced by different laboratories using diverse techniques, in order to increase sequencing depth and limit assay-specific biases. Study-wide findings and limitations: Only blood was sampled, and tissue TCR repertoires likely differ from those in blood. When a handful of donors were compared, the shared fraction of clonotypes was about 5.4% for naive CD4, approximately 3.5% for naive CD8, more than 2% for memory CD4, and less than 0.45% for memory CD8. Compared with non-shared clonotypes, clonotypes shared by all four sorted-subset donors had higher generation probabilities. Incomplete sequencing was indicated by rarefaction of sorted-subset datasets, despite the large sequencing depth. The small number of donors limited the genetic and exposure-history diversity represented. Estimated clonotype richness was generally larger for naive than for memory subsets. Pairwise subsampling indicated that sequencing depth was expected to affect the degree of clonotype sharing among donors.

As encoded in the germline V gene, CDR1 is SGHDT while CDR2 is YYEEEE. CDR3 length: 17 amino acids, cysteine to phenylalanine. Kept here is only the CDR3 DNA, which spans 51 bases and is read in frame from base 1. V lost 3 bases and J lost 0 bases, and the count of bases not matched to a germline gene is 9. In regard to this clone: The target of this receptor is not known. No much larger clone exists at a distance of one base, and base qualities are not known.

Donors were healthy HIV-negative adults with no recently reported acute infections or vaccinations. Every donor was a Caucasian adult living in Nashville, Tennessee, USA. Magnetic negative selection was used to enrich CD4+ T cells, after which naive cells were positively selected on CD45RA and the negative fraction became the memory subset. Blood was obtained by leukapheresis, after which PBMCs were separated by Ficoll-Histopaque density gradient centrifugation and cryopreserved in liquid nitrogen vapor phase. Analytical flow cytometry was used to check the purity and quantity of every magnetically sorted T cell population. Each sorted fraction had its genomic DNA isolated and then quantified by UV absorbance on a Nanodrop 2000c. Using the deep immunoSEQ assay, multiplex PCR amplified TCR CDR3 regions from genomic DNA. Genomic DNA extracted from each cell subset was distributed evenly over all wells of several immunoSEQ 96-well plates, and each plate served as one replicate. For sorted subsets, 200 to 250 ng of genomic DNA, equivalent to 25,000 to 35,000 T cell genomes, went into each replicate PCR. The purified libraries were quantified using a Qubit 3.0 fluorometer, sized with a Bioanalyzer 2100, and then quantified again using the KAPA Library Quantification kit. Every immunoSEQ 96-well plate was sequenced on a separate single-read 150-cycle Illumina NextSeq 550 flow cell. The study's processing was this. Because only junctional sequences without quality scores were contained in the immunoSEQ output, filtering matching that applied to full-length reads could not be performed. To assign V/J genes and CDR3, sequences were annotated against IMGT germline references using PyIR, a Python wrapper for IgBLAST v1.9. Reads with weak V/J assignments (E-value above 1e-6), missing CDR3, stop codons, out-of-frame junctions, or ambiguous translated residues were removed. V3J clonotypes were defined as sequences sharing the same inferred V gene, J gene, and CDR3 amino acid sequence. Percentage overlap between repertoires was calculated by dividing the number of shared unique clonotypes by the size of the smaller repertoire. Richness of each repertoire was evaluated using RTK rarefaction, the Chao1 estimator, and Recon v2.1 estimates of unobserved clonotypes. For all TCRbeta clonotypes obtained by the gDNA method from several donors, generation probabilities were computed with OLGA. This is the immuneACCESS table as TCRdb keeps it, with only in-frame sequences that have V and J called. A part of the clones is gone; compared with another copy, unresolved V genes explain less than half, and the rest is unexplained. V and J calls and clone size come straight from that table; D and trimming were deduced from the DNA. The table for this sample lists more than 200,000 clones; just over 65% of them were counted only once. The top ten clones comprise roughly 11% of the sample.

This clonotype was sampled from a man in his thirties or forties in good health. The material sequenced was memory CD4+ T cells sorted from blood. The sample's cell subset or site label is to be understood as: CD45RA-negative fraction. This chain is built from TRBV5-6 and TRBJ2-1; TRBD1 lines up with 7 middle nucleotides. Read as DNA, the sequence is TGTGCCAGCAGCTCCCGGACAGGCCCTAGCTCCTACAATGAGCAGTTCTTC. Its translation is CASSSRTGPSSYNEQFF.